This entry lists 24 T cell receptor beta chains sequenced from one sample in a study of T cell responses to AZD1222 COVID-19 vaccine. TCRdb's copy holds only in-frame clones and misses some; the assay was immunoSEQ multiplex PCR. The table includes about 140,000 clones, 80% to 90% detected once. This specimen consisted of peripheral blood, obtained on day 0 of AZD1222 vaccination. These receptors were collected from an adult in good health.

This clone turned up a few times. The J gene is TRBJ1-1, the V gene TRBV4-3; D is uncertain. CDR3 length equals 17 residues. Germline V gene data show CDR1 as LGHNA and CDR2 as YSLEER. With 0 bases removed from V and 2 bases from J, the gap between germline ends came to 16 bases. CDR3 sequence reads: CASSQELRDRENTEAFF. The CDR3 nucleotides are TGCGCCAGCAGCCAAGAATTACGAGATAGGGAAAACACTGAAGCTTTCTTT.

The V call is TRBV7-8, the J call TRBJ2-7, with TRBD2 as a possible D gene (5 bases). Germline V gives CDR1 SGHVS, CDR2 FQNEAQ. The CDR3 runs to 14 residues. V dropped 5 bases and J dropped 1 base, with 12 bases sitting between them. This CDR3 reads CASSPTGVSYEQYF. The CDR3 DNA follows: TGTGCCAGCAGCCCCACCGGGGTATCCTACGAGCAGTACTTC.

This chain uses TRBV7-2 with TRBJ1-1; D call uncertain. Deletions cut 4 bases from V and 1 base from J, with 13 bases between. CDR3 length equals 15 residues. Germline lookup yields CDR1 SGHTA and CDR2 FQGNSA. CDR3 residues: CASSSHVGGNTEAFF. The DNA for the CDR3 is TGTGCCAGCAGCTCTCACGTAGGTGGGAACACTGAAGCTTTCTTT.

V is TRBV6-5 and J is TRBJ2-5; 8 bases agree with TRBD1. Per the germline V gene, CDR1 is MNHEY and CDR2 is SVGAGI. Unmatched junction bases numbered 9, after V lost 7 bases and J lost 5 bases. There are 14 residues in the CDR3. CDR3: CASIKDRVVETQYF. The CDR3 DNA follows: TGTGCCAGCATCAAGGACAGGGTGGTTGAGACCCAGTACTTC.

This clone was seen just once. The rearrangement links TRBV27 to TRBJ2-7; no firm D call. The CDR3 spans 13 residues. The germline gives CDR1 MNHEY, CDR2 SMNVEV (reference sequence). The V end was cut by 2 bases, the J end by 5 bases, with 10 bases between. The CDR3 DNA is TGTGCCAGCAGTTTAGGGCTCGAGAACGAGCAGTACTTC. Protein: CASSLGLENEQYF.

The V and J genes are TRBV6-7 and TRBJ1-2; D unresolved. TRBV6-7 is labeled an ORF, and its function is uncertain. The CDR3 is 10 residues long. V shed 6 bases and J shed 7 bases, with 6 bases lying between them. The CDR3: CASRTVGYTF. CDR3 in DNA: TGTGCCAGCAGGACGGTTGGCTACACCTTC.

The chain joins TRBV6-2 or TRBV6-3 to TRBJ1-1; 7 bases are a match to TRBD1. Germline assignment: CDR1 MNHEY and CDR2 SVGEGT. V lost 5 bases to trimming and J lost 2 bases; unmatched junction nucleotides: 11. The CDR3 covers 16 residues. Here the CDR3 reads CASSQRQTGVNTEAFF. Here the CDR3 DNA reads TGTGCCAGCAGTCAGCGCCAAACAGGGGTAAACACTGAAGCTTTCTTT.

V and J are TRBV7-9 and TRBJ2-4, with 9 bases aligning to TRBD1. Trimming took 3 bases from V and 6 from J; bases not matched to a gene: 18. The CDR3 is 19 amino acids. The V gene's germline CDR1 is SEHNR and CDR2 FQNEAQ (reference sequence). DNA for the CDR3: TGTGCCAGCAGCTTTAGTTATAGGTCGGACAGGGGACCTCGAAACATTCAGTACTTC. Amino acids: CASSFSYRSDRGPRNIQYF.

This clone was picked up one time. This chain connects TRBV5-1 to TRBJ2-5; the D is unclear. Trimming removed 0 bases from V and 5 bases from J, with 5 bases in between. Germline V CDR1 and CDR2: SGHRS, YFSETQ. The CDR3 extends over 12 amino acids. DNA of the CDR3: TGCGCCAGCAGCTTGGCGGACGAGACCCAGTACTTC. Translating it yields CASSLADETQYF.

The gene calls are TRBV19 and TRBJ1-3; 12 bases agree with TRBD1. V shed 4 bases and J 1 base; nucleotides not matched to a gene: 2. This CDR3 spans 16 amino acids. Germline CDR1 LNHDA, CDR2 SQIVND (reference sequence). The CDR3 loop is CASSRGQGASGNTIYF. CDR3 in DNA: TGTGCCAGTAGTAGGGGACAGGGGGCATCTGGAAACACCATATATTTT.

Only one count was recorded for this clone. V and J are TRBV11-2 and TRBJ2-1; 7 nucleotides match TRBD1. Trimming at V came to 4 bases and at J to 10 bases, leaving 19 bases not matched to a gene. Germline CDR1 SGHAT, CDR2 FQNNGV. The CDR3 is 17 amino acids. This chain's CDR3 is CASSSRPGQPRIREQFF. The CDR3 DNA is TGTGCCAGCAGCTCCCGTCCGGGACAGCCTCGGATTAGAGAGCAGTTCTTC.

The chain joins TRBV27 to TRBJ2-1; 9 nucleotides agree with TRBD2. The CDR3 has 14 residues. Germline assignment: CDR1 MNHEY and CDR2 SMNVEV (reference sequence). Germline trimming cut 3 bases from V and 8 bases from J; bases unmatched to any gene: 5. The CDR3 DNA sequence: TGTGCCAGCAGTTTCGGGACTAGCAGGGATGAGCAGTTCTTC. Amino acids: CASSFGTSRDEQFF.

This clone has a single count. The chain links TRBV5-6 to TRBJ2-3, with 9 bases matching TRBD1. This CDR3 comprises 15 residues. Germline values: CDR1 SGHDT, CDR2 YYEEEE. Trimming cost V 3 bases and J 6 bases; bases outside gene matches: 8. The CDR3 DNA is TGTGCCAGCAGCTACAGGGGGCTATCAATGGATACGCAGTATTTT. This sequence encodes CASSYRGLSMDTQYF.

The V and J genes are TRBV11-1 and TRBJ2-3, with D hard to call. Germline V gives CDR1 SGHAT, CDR2 FQDESV (reference sequence). The length of the CDR3 is 15 residues. The V gene lost 3 bases and the J gene lost 1 base, with 11 bases spanning the gap. The CDR3 nucleotides are TGTGCCAGCAGCTTTATTGGGGAAGGCACAGATACGCAGTATTTT. Amino acids: CASSFIGEGTDTQYF.

The chain has TRBV28 and TRBJ2-1; no firm D call. The CDR3 extends over 13 amino acids. CDR1 and CDR2 (germline): MDHEN, SYDVKM. Deletions cut 6 bases from V and 7 bases from J, with 13 bases between. CDR3 region: CASSQLKPNEQFF. For the CDR3, the DNA is TGTGCCAGCAGCCAACTGAAACCAAATGAGCAGTTCTTC.

The chain joins TRBV18 to TRBJ1-3; D is uncertain. Trimming took off 2 bases at V and 3 bases at J, with 8 bases between the two ends. CDR1 and CDR2 (germline): KGHSH, LQKENI. This CDR3 contains 14 residues. The CDR3 DNA reads as TGTGCCAGCTCACCAGGAACCGATGGAAACACCATATATTTT. This gives the protein CASSPGTDGNTIYF. Full variable domain (outside the CDR3, taken from reference TRBV18 and TRBJ1-3): NAGVMQNPRHLVRRRGQEARLRCSPMKGHSHVYWYRQLPEEGLKFMVYLQKENIIDESGMPKERFSAEFPKEGPSILRIQQVVRGDSAAYFCASSPGTDGNTIYFGEGSWLTVV.

The V and J genes are TRBV2 and TRBJ2-7; unclear D gene. In germline, CDR1 is SNHLY, CDR2 FYNNEI. This CDR3 spans 10 amino acids. V lost 2 bases, J lost 6 bases, and 2 bases lay in between. CDR3 coding DNA: TGTGCCAGCAGTGAAACCGAGCAGTACTTC. Translation gives CASSETEQYF.

This rearrangement joins TRBV6-1 to TRBJ1-2, with D unclear. Per the germline V gene, CDR1 is MNHNS and CDR2 is SASEGT. Trimming removed 3 bases at V and 3 bases at J, with 8 bases between. The CDR3 extends over 13 amino acids. This CDR3 reads CASSDQAYYGYTF. The DNA of the CDR3 is TGTGCCAGCAGTGACCAGGCCTACTATGGCTACACCTTC.

This clone was detected only a few times. The chain recombines TRBV6-4 with TRBJ2-2, with 10 bases that match TRBD1. The CDR3 has 13 amino acids. V lost 10 bases, J lost 3 bases, and 2 bases stayed unmatched. Per germline, CDR1 MRHNA and CDR2 SNTAGT. The CDR3 reads CATGTGDTGELFF. CDR3 sequence (DNA): TGTGCCACCGGGACAGGGGACACCGGGGAGCTGTTTTTT.

This clone was observed a single time. This chain connects TRBV27 to TRBJ2-3; TRBD1 might be the D (6 bases). With 3 bases removed from V and 11 bases from J, the gap between germline ends came to 24 bases. The CDR3 totals 16 residues. Germline V gene data show CDR1 as MNHEY and CDR2 as SMNVEV (reference sequence). CDR3 coding DNA: TGTGCCAGCAGTTTTCCCGGGACACCCGGGTCAAGGAGGCAGTATTTT. Translated, it gives CASSFPGTPGSRRQYF.

Here the CDR3 DNA reads TGTGCCAGCAGCCCGACCGGACAGTCCTACGAGCAGTACTTC. Its translation is CASSPTGQSYEQYF. V usage is TRBV5-5 and J usage is TRBJ2-7, with TRBD1 as a possible D gene (6 bases). The V gene lost 4 bases and the J gene lost 1 base, with 12 bases spanning the gap. The CDR3 sequence is 14 residues long. Germline-derived CDR1 and CDR2 are SGHKS and YYEKEE (reference sequence).

V is TRBV6-5 and J is TRBJ2-2; D is possibly TRBD2 (6 bases). In germline, CDR1 is MNHEY, CDR2 SVGAGI. The CDR3 runs to 15 residues. The ends were cut back, 2 bases at V and 2 bases at J, with 9 bases in the middle. The CDR3 nucleotides are TGTGCCAGCAGTTACCGGGACTTTAACACCGGGGAGCTGTTTTTT. Its translation: CASSYRDFNTGELFF.

The chain links TRBV7-8 to TRBJ2-1; a possible D gene is TRBD2 (7 bases). The CDR3 covers 16 residues. V dropped 4 bases and J dropped 7 bases, with 20 bases sitting between them. Germline V gives CDR1 SGHVS, CDR2 FQNEAQ. CDR3 amino acids: CASSSRRGGLWNEQFF. The DNA for the CDR3 is TGTGCCAGCAGCTCTAGAAGGGGGGGGTTATGGAATGAGCAGTTCTTC. The variable domain in full, completed from reference TRBV7-8 and TRBJ2-1, reads GAGVSQSPRYKVAKRGQDVALRCDPISGHVSLFWYQQALGQGPEFLTYFQNEAQLDKSGLPSDRFFAERPEGSVSTLKIQRTQQEDSAVYLCASSSRRGGLWNEQFFGPGTRLTVL.

J is TRBJ1-6 and V is TRBV5-1; D perhaps matches TRBD1 (5 bases). CDR3 size: 14 residues. Germline CDR1 and CDR2: SGHRS and YFSETQ. V was pared by 5 bases and J by 7 bases, with 13 bases between. The CDR3 spells CASRSGTGNSPLHF. As DNA, the CDR3 is TGCGCCAGCAGGTCCGGGACGGGGAATTCACCCCTCCACTTT.